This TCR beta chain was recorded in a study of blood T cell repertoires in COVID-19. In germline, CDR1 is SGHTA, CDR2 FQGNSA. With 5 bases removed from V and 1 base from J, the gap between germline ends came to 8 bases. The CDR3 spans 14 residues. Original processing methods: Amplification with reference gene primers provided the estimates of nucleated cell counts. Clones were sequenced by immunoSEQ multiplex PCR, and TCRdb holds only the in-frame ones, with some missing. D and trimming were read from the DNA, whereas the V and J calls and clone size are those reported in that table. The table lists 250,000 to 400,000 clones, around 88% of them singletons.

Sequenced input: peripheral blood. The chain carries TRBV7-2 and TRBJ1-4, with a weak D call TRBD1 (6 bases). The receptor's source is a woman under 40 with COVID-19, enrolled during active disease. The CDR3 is CASSPQGTNEKLFF. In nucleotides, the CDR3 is TGTGCCAGCAGCCCACAGGGAACTAATGAAAAACTGTTTTTT.